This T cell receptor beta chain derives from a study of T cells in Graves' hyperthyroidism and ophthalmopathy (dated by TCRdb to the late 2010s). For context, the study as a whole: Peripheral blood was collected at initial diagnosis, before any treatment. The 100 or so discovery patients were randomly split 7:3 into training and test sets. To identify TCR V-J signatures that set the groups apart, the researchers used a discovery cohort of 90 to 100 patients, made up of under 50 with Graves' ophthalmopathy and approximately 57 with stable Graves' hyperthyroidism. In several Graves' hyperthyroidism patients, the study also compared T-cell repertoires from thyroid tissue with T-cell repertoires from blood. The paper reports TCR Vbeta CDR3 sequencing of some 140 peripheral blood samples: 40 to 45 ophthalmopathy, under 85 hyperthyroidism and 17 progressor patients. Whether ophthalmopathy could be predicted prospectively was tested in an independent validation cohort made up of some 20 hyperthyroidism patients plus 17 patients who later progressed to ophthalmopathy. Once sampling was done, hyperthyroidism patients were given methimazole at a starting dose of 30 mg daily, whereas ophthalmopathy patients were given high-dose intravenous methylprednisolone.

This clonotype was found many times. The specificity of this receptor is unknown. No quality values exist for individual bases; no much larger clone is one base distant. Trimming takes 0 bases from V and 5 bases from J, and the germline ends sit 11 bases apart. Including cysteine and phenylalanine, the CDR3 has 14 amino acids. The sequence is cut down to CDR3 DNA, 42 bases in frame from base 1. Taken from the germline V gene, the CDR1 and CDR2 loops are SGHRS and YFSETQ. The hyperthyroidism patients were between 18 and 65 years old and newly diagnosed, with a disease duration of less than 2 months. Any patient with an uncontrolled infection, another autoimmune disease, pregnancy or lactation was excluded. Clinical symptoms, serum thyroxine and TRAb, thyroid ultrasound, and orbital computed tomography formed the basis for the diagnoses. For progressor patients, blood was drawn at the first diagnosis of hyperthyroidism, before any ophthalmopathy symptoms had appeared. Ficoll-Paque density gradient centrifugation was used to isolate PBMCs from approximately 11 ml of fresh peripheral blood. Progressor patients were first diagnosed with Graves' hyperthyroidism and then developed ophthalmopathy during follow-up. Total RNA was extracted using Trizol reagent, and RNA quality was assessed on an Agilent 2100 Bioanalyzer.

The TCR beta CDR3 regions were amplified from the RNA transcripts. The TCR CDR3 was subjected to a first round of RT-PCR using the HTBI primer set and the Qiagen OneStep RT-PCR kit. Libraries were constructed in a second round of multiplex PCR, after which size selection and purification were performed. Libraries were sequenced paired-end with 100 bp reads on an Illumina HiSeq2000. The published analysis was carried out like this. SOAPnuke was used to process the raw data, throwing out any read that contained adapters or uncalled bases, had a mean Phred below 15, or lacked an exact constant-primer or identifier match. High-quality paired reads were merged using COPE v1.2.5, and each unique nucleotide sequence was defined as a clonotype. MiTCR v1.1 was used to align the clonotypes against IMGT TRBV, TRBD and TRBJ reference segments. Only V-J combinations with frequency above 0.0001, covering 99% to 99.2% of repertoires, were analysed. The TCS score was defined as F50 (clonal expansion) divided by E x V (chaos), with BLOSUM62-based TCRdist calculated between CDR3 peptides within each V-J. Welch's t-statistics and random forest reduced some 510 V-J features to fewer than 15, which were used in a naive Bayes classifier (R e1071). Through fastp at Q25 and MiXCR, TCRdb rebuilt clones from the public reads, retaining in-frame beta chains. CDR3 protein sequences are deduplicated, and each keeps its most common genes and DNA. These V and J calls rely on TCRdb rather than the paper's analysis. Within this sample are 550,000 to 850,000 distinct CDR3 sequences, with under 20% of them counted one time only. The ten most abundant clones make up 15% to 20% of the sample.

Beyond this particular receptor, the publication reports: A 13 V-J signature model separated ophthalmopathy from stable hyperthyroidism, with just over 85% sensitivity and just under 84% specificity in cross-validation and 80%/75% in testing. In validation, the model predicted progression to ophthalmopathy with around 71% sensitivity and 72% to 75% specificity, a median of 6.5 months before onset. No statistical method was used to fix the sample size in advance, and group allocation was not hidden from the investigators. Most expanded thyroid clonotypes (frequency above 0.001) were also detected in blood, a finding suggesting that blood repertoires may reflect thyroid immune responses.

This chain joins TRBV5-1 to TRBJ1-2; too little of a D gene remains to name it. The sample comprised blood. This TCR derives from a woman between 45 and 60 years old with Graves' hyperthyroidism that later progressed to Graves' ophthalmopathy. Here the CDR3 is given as CASSLAIVGYGYTF. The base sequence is TGCGCCAGCAGCTTGGCAATAGTGGGATATGGCTACACCTTC.